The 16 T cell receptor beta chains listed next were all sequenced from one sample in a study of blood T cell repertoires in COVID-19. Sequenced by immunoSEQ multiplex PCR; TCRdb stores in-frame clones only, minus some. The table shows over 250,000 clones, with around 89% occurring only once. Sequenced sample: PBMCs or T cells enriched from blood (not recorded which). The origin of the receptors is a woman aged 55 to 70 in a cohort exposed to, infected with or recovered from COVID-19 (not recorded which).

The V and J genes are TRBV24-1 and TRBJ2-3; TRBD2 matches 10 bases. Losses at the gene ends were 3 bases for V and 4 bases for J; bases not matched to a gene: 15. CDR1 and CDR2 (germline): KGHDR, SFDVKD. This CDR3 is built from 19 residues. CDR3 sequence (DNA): TGTGCCACCAGTGATCGACGCCCCGGGACTAGCGAAGGGGCAGATACGCAGTATTTT. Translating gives CATSDRRPGTSEGADTQYF.

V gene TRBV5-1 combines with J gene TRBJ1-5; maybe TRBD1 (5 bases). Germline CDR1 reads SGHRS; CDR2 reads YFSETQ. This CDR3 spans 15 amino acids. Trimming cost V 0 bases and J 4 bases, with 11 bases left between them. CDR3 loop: CASSLEPGLNQPQHF. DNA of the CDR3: TGCGCCAGCAGCTTGGAACCAGGGTTAAATCAGCCCCAGCATTTT.

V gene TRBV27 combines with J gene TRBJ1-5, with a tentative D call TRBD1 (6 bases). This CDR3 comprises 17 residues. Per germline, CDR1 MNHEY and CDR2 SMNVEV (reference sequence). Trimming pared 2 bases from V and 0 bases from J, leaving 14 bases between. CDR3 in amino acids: CASSLRGRGDSNQPQHF. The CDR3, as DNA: TGTGCCAGCAGTTTACGGGGGCGGGGGGATAGCAATCAGCCCCAGCATTTT.

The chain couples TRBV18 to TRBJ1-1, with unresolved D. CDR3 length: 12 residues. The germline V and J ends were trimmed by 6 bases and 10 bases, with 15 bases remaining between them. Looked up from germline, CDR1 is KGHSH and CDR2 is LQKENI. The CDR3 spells CASSSGSDRAFF. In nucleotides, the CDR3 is TGTGCCAGCTCGTCGGGTTCGGATCGAGCTTTCTTT.

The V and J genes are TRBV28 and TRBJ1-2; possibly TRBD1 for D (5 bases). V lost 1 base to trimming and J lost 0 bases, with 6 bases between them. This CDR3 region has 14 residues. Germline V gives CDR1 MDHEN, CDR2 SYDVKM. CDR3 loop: CASSLLGANYGYTF. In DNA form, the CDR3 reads TGTGCCAGCAGTTTATTAGGGGCTAACTATGGCTACACCTTC.

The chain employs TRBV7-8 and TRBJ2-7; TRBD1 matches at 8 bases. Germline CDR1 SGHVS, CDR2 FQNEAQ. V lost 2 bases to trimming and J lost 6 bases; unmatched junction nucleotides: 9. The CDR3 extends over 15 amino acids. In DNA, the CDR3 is TGTGCCAGCAGCTTAAAATGGACAGGGTTCTTCGAGCAGTACTTC. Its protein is CASSLKWTGFFEQYF.

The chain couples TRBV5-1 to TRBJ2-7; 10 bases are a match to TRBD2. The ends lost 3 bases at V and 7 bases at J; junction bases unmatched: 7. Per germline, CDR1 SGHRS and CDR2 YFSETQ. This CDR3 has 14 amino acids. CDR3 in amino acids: CASSYLAGVGEQYF. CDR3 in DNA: TGCGCCAGCAGCTACCTAGCGGGAGTGGGGGAGCAGTACTTC. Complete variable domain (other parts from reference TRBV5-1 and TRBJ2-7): KAGVTQTPRYLIKTRGQQVTLSCSPISGHRSVSWYQQTPGQGLQFLFEYFSETQRNKGNFPGRFSGRQFSNSRSEMNVSTLELGDSALYLCASSYLAGVGEQYFGPGTRLTVT.

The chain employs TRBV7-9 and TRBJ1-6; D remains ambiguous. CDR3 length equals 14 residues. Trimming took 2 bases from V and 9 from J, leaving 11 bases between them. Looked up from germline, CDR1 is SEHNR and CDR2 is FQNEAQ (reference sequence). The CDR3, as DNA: TGTGCCAGCAGCTTATTGGGCGCGGGTTCACCCCTCCACTTT. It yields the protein CASSLLGAGSPLHF.

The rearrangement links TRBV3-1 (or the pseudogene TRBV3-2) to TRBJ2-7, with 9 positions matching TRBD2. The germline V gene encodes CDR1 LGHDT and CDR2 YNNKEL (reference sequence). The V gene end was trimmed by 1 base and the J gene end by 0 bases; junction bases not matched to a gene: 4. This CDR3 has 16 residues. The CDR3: CASSQVRGGLSYEQYF. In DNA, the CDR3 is TGTGCCAGCAGCCAAGTGCGGGGGGGGCTCTCCTACGAGCAGTACTTC.

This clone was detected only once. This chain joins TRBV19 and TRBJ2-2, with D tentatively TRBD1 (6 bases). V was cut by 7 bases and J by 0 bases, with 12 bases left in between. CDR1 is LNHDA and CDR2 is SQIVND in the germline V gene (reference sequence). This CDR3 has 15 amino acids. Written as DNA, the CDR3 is TGTGCCAGTATAAAAGGACAGACGAACACCGGGGAGCTGTTTTTT. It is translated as CASIKGQTNTGELFF.

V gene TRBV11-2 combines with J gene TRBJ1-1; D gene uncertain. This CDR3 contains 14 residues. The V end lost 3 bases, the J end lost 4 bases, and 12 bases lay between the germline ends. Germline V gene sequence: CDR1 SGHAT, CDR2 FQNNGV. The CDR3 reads CASSFAGGITEAFF. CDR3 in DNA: TGTGCCAGCAGCTTTGCGGGAGGAATCACTGAAGCTTTCTTT.

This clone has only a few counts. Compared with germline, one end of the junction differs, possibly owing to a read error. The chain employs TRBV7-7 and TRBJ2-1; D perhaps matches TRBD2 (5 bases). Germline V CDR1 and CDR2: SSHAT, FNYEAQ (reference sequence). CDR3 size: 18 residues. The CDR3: CASSLARTGTKFYNEQFF. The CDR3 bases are TGTGCTAGCAGCTTAGCGCGTACGGGTACCAAGTTCTACAATGAGCAGTTCTTC.

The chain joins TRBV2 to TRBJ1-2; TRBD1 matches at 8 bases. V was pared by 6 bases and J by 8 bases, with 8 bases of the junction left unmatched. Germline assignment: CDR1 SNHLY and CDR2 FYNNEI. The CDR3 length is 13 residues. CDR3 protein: CASRKDRVNGYTF. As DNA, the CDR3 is TGTGCCAGCAGAAAGGACAGGGTAAACGGCTACACCTTC.

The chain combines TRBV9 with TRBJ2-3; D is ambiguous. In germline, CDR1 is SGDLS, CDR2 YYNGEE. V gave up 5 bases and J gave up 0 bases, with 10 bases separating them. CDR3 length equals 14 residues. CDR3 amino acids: CASSVFGSTDTQYF. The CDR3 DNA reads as TGTGCCAGCAGTGTCTTCGGGAGCACAGATACGCAGTATTTT.

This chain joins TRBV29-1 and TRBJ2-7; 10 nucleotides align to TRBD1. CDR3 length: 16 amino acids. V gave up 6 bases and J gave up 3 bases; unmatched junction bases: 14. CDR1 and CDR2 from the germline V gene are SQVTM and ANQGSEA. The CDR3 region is CSVTDRGLVYGYEQYF. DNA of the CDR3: TGCAGCGTCACTGACAGGGGGCTGGTCTACGGCTACGAGCAGTACTTC.

The CDR3 protein is CSASQNTEAFF. CDR3 sequence (DNA): TGCAGTGCTAGCCAGAACACTGAAGCTTTCTTT. J is TRBJ1-1 and V is TRBV20-1; D unclear. V shed 3 bases and J shed 1 base, with 3 bases lying between them. This CDR3 is built from 11 residues. Germline V gene data show CDR1 as DFQATT and CDR2 as SNEGSKA (reference sequence).